This TCR beta chain was recorded in a study of CD8 T cells in Susac syndrome. Healthy donors served as the controls. They were matched for age and sex. The authors reverse transcribed about 0.45 to 1 ug RNA with random hexamers. TCRdb processed the immunoSEQ multiplex PCR reads anew with MiXCR; each CDR3 protein has one entry. The sample lists 50,000 to 65,000 distinct CDR3 sequences, 90% to 95% occurring once. Source material: CD8+ T cells from PBMCs. The source of this sequence is a human donor in good health.

The CDR3 spells CSAIFSTSPTTDTQYF. The CDR3 region has the DNA TGCAGTGCTATCTTCTCGACTAGCCCGACAACAGATACGCAGTATTTT. The rearrangement uses TRBV20-1 and TRBJ2-3; 7 bases are shared with TRBD2. Germline loops: CDR1 DFQATT, CDR2 SNEGSKA (reference sequence). The CDR3 runs 16 residues. The ends lost 4 bases at V and 3 bases at J; junction bases unmatched: 13.